Below, one T cell receptor (beta chain) is given with its context. Its antigen is undetermined. This entry belongs to a study of cytomegalovirus exposure and HLA in healthy donors. Notes on the study in general: Later examination showed HLA-associated TCR beta chains had greater clonal expansion than equally common others. Presence/absence analyses rested on an assumption that sequencing depth was roughly uniform across donors. Researchers reported in a later analysis that a missense DCLRE1C variant was tied to TCR beta V- and J-gene trimming.

The PCR had 60 Vbeta and 13 Jbeta primers. The assay was immunoSEQ multiplex PCR, and TCRdb's table has in-frame clones only and misses some. The data contain around 110,000 clones, roughly 70% of them seen just once; the ten biggest clones take up approximately 8.6%. The V and J ends lost 6 bases and 6 bases, in that order; junction bases with no gene match: 5. Germline lookup yields CDR1 PRHDT and CDR2 FYEKMQ (reference sequence). The CDR3 runs to 15 residues. The clonotype originates from a young man in good health and CMV-seropositive. Sequenced: PBMCs. This chain connects TRBV13 to TRBJ2-2, with 12 bases fitting TRBD1. CDR3 protein: CASSSGTGGPGELFF. DNA of the CDR3: TGTGCCAGCAGTTCCGGGACAGGGGGCCCCGGGGAGCTGTTTTTT. The full variable domain, with the rest looked up from reference TRBV13 and TRBJ2-2, is AAGVIQSPRHLIKEKRETATLKCYPIPRHDTVYWYQQGPGQDPQFLISFYEKMQSDKGSIPDRFSAQQFSDYHSELNMSSLELGDSALYFCASSSGTGGPGELFFGEGSRLTVL.